Following are 3 T cell receptor beta chains from one sample sequenced in a study of cytomegalovirus exposure and HLA in healthy donors. The PCR was carried out with 60 Vbeta primers and 13 Jbeta primers. TCRdb keeps only in-frame clones here, not all; method: immunoSEQ multiplex PCR. There are roughly 200,000 clones in the sample, with approximately 6.9% held by the top ten. Sequences were obtained from PBMCs. Source of these receptors: a man aged 30 to 39 in good health and CMV-seronegative.

V gene TRBV5-1 combines with J gene TRBJ1-1; TRBD1 is a possible D gene (6 bases). Germline V gene lookup returns CDR1 SGHRS and CDR2 YFSETQ. The V gene lost 4 bases and the J gene lost 0 bases, with 13 bases spanning the gap. The CDR3 sequence is 15 residues long. CDR3 protein: CASSTDRTLNTEAFF. The CDR3 bases are TGCGCCAGCAGCACCGACAGGACCTTGAACACTGAAGCTTTCTTT.

The rearrangement uses TRBV19 and TRBJ1-5; D perhaps matches TRBD1 (6 bases). This CDR3 comprises 17 residues. The germline V and J ends were trimmed by 5 bases and 1 base, with 18 bases remaining between them. The germline V gene has CDR1 LNHDA and CDR2 SQIVND (reference sequence). CDR3 loop: CASSRGGMTTSNQPQHF. For the CDR3, the DNA is TGTGCCAGTAGTCGGGGGGGCATGACTACAAGCAATCAGCCCCAGCATTTT.

This chain uses TRBV4-2 with TRBJ2-5; TRBD2 aligns across 11 bases. The trim removed 1 base at V and 4 bases at J, leaving 2 bases unmatched. The CDR3 covers 15 residues. The germline V gene has CDR1 LGHNA and CDR2 YNFKEQ. The CDR3 DNA follows: TGTGCCAGCAGCCAAGGACTAGCGGGGCCAGAGACCCAGTACTTC. Translation: CASSQGLAGPETQYF.